These T cell receptor beta chains were read from a single sample in a study of shared clonotypes between healthy human individuals. Sequencing used immunoSEQ multiplex PCR; TCRdb keeps in-frame clones, though not all of them. The table shows about 2 million clones, with approximately 95% occurring only once. The material sequenced was naive CD8+ T cells sorted from blood. Receptors were obtained from a man aged 18 to 29 in good health. Both conserved end residues are part of each CDR3. A D gene is named only where the DNA matches it firmly. Clone size appears in some rows only: once, few, many, or a class for an expanded clone.

V	J	size	D	DNA	CDR3
TRBV14	TRBJ1-6	NA	NA	TGTGCCAGCAGCCCCGGTGGTAATTCACCCCTCCACTTT	CASSPGGNSPLHF
TRBV2	TRBJ2-7	NA	NA	TGTGCCAGCCAACAGGGTCTCACCTACGAGCAGTACTTC	CASQQGLTYEQYF
TRBV28	TRBJ2-3	NA	NA	TGTGCCAGCGTGGACAGCACAGATACGCAGTATTTT	CASVDSTDTQYF
TRBV4-1	TRBJ2-7	NA	NA	TGCGCCAGCAGCCAAGTTGGGCGCCTCCGCTACGAGCAGTACTTC	CASSQVGRLRYEQYF
TRBV10-1	TRBJ1-2	NA	NA	TGCGCCCTCGGGGAGAAACCTAACTATGGCTACACCTTC	CALGEKPNYGYTF
TRBV7-9	TRBJ2-1	NA	TRBD2	TGTGCCAGCAGCCGATCTAGCGGGAGTAGTAATGAGCAGTTCTTC	CASSRSSGSSNEQFF
TRBV5-1	TRBJ1-2	NA	TRBD1	TGCGCCAGCAGCCCACAGGGGAATGGCTACACCTTC	CASSPQGNGYTF
TRBV20-1	TRBJ1-1	NA	NA	TGCAGTGCTAGAGATCGCCCAGAAGCTTTCTTT	CSARDRPEAFF
TRBV6-5	TRBJ2-7	NA	NA	TGTGCCAGCAGTCCCACAGGCTACGAGCAGTACTTC	CASSPTGYEQYF
TRBV18	TRBJ1-2	once	NA	TGTGCCAGCTCACCTAGGTCTCTGGGAGACTATGGCTACACCTTC	CASSPRSLGDYGYTF
TRBV7-9	TRBJ2-7	NA	NA	TGTGCCAGCAGCTACGATGGGGCTTCCTACGAGCAGTACTTC	CASSYDGASYEQYF
TRBV30	TRBJ2-7	NA	NA	TGTGCCTGGAGTGTCAGTGCCTCCTACGAGCAGTACTTC	CAWSVSASYEQYF
TRBV9	TRBJ2-7	once	NA	TGTGCCAGCAGCCCGTGGGGAACGAGCGAGCAGTACTTC	CASSPWGTSEQYF
TRBV7-2	TRBJ1-2	NA	NA	TGTGCCAGCAGCTTCCTTACTTCAGGGAACTATGGCTACACCTTC	CASSFLTSGNYGYTF
TRBV13	TRBJ1-6	few	NA	TGTGCCAGCAGCGTTTATAATTCACCCCTCCACTTT	CASSVYNSPLHF
TRBV7-9	TRBJ2-1	once	NA	TGTGCCAGCAGCTTAGGATATGGCTTGGGTACATACAATGAGCAGTTCTTC	CASSLGYGLGTYNEQFF
TRBV7-9	TRBJ2-7	NA	NA	TGTGCCAGCAGCCCCGGACTCGACGAGCAGTACTTC	CASSPGLDEQYF
TRBV19	TRBJ1-2	NA	NA	TGTGCCAGTAGTATAGCCAGCCCTAACTATGGCTACACCTTC	CASSIASPNYGYTF
TRBV9	TRBJ2-7	NA	NA	TGTGCCAGCAGCGTAGGCCAGGGAGAGTCCTACGAGCAGTACTTC	CASSVGQGESYEQYF
TRBV7-9	TRBJ2-7	NA	TRBD1	TGTGCCAGCAGCTTAGTTGGGGGACAGCCCTACGAGCAGTACTTC	CASSLVGGQPYEQYF
TRBV19	TRBJ2-3	NA	TRBD1	TGTGCCAGTAGTACACCTCGACAGGGGTGGACAGATACGCAGTATTTT	CASSTPRQGWTDTQYF
TRBV4-2	TRBJ2-2	NA	TRBD1	TGTGCCAGCAGCCAGGACAGGGATGGCACCGGGGAGCTGTTTTTT	CASSQDRDGTGELFF
TRBV2	TRBJ2-1	NA	NA	TGTGCCAGCAGTGAAGTCCCGGACAGCGCCTACAATGAGCAGTTCTTC	CASSEVPDSAYNEQFF
TRBV27	TRBJ2-3	NA	NA	TGTGCCAGCACCCCGGACGGGGTAAGGGATACGCAGTATTTT	CASTPDGVRDTQYF
TRBV19	TRBJ2-7	NA	NA	TGTGCCAGTAGTATGGGCGGGATCGGGTCCTACGAGCAGTACTTC	CASSMGGIGSYEQYF
TRBV7-9	TRBJ2-7	NA	TRBD2	TGTGCCAGCAGTTTGGGGGGGAGGCAGACCTACGAGCAGTACTTC	CASSLGGRQTYEQYF
TRBV6-6	TRBJ2-7	few	NA	TGTGCCAGCAGTTACTCGACCGAGCAGTACTTC	CASSYSTEQYF
TRBV6-5	TRBJ1-5	NA	NA	TGTGCCAGCAGTTACTCTGAGGGGACTCAGCCCCAGCATTTT	CASSYSEGTQPQHF
TRBV6-1	TRBJ2-7	NA	NA	TGTGCCAGCATTGACAGGACCCGTTTCGACGAGCAGTACTTC	CASIDRTRFDEQYF
TRBV6-1	TRBJ1-6	few	NA	TGTGCCACCCCTGGGGGTACTAATAATTCACCCCTCCACTTT	CATPGGTNNSPLHF
TRBV28	TRBJ2-7	NA	NA	TGTGCCAGCAGTTTTGAGGGGGTCTACGAGCAGTACTTC	CASSFEGVYEQYF
TRBV2	TRBJ2-1	NA	TRBD2	TGTGCCAGCAGTGAAGCGGGTAGCGGGGTTTACAATGAGCAGTTCTTC	CASSEAGSGVYNEQFF
TRBV4-3	TRBJ1-4	NA	NA	TGCGCCAGCAGCCAAGTGTCTTTTGGGGTCGAGGGTGAAAAACTGTTTTTT	CASSQVSFGVEGEKLFF
TRBV27	TRBJ2-7	NA	NA	TGTGCCAGCAGTTACCGATACGAGCAGTACTTC	CASSYRYEQYF
TRBV7-9	TRBJ1-3	NA	NA	TGTGCCAGCAGCTTAGGGGCGGGGGTCTCTGGAAACACCATATATTTT	CASSLGAGVSGNTIYF
TRBV30	TRBJ1-4	NA	NA	TGTGCCTGGAATATTGGGGACTCGGGGGAAAAACTGTTTTTT	CAWNIGDSGEKLFF
TRBV7-2	TRBJ2-7	once	NA	TGTGCCAGCAGCCCGCCTTCCTACGAGCAGTACTTC	CASSPPSYEQYF